This T cell receptor (beta chain) was observed in a study of shared clonotypes between healthy human individuals. Each cell subset's genomic DNA was divided evenly among several immunoSEQ plates. Assay: immunoSEQ multiplex PCR; the TCRdb copy retains only in-frame clones and omits some. The sample lists approximately 480,000 clones; roughly 85% were seen once. This clone has only a few counts. The V gene lost 5 bases and the J gene lost 7 bases, with 14 bases spanning the gap. The CDR3 spans 13 residues. Germline CDR1 is SEHNR and CDR2 is FQNEAQ (reference sequence). Donors comprised healthy HIV-negative adults lacking recent acute infections or vaccinations.

Material: PBMCs. The origin of this receptor is a woman aged 40 to 50 in good health. Some clones in this sample may be carry-over from other donors' samples. The rearrangement joins TRBV7-9 to TRBJ1-2; D gene ambiguous. The CDR3 is CASSHGLGSGYTF. CDR3 in DNA: TGTGCCAGCAGCCACGGCTTGGGGTCTGGCTACACCTTC.